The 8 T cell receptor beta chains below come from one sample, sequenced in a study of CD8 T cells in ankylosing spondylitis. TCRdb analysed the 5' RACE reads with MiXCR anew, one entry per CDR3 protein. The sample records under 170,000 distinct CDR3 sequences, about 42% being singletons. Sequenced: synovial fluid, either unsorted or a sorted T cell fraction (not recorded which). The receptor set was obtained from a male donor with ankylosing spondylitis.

The CDR3 DNA reads as TGTGCCAGCAGCGTCTCGAGACAGGGCCCATCTGGGGCCAACGTCCTGACTTTC. It specifies CASSVSRQGPSGANVLTF. The chain combines TRBV9 with TRBJ2-6; 7 positions match TRBD1. The CDR3 has 18 residues. With V trimmed by 2 bases and J by 1 base, 9 bases remained unmatched. Germline assignment: CDR1 SGDLS and CDR2 YYNGEE. Full variable domain (missing parts from reference TRBV9 and TRBJ2-6): DSGVTQTPKHLITATGQRVTLRCSPRSGDLSVYWYQQSLDQGLQFLIQYYNGEERAKGNILERFSAQQFPDLHSELNLSSLELGDSALYFCASSVSRQGPSGANVLTFGAGSRLTVL.

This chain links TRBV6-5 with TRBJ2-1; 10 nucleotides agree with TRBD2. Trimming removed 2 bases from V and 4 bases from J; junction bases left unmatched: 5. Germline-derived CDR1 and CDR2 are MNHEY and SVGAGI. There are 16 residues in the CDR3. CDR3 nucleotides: TGTGCCAGCAGTTACGCAGCGGGAGGGCTGTACAATGAGCAGTTCTTC. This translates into CASSYAAGGLYNEQFF.

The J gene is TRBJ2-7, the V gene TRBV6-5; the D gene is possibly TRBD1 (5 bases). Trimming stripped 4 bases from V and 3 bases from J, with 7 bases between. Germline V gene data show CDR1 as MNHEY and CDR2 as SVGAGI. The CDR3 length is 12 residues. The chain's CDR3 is CASSSGNYEQYF. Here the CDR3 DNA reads TGTGCCAGCAGTTCAGGGAACTACGAGCAGTACTTC.

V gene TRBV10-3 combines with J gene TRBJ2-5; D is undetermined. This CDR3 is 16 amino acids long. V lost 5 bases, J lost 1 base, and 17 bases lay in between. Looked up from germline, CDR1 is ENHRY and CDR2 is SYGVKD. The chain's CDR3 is CAISSRHLNGQETQYF. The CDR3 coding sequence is TGTGCCATCAGTTCGAGACATCTGAATGGCCAAGAGACCCAGTACTTC.

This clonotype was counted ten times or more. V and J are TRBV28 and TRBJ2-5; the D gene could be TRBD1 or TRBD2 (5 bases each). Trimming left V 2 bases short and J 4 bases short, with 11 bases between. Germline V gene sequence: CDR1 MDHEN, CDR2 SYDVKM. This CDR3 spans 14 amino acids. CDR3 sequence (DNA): TGTGCCAGCAGTTTAGATCTGGGGACAGAGACCCAGTACTTC. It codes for CASSLDLGTETQYF.

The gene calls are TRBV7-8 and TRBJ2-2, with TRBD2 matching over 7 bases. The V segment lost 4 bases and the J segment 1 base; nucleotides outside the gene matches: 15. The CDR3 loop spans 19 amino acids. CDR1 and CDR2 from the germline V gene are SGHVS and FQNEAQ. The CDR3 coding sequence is TGTGCCAGCAGCTCCTCGCGTGGGCTAGCGGACCGGAACACCGGGGAGCTGTTTTTT. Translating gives CASSSSRGLADRNTGELFF. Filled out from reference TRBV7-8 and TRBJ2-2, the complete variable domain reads GAGVSQSPRYKVAKRGQDVALRCDPISGHVSLFWYQQALGQGPEFLTYFQNEAQLDKSGLPSDRFFAERPEGSVSTLKIQRTQQEDSAVYLCASSSSRGLADRNTGELFFGEGSRLTVL.

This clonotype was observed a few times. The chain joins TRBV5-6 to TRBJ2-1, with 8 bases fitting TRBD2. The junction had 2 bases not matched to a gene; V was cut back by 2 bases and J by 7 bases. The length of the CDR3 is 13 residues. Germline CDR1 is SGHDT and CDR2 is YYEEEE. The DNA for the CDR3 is TGTGCCAGCAGCTTACGGGAGGGAAATGAGCAGTTCTTC. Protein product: CASSLREGNEQFF.

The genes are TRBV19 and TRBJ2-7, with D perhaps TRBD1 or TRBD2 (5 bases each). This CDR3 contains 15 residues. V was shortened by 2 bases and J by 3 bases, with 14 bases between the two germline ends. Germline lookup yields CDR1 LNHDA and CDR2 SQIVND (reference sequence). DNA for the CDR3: TGTGCCAGTAGTATAACAGGAGGATTGGGCTACGAGCAGTACTTC. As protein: CASSITGGLGYEQYF.